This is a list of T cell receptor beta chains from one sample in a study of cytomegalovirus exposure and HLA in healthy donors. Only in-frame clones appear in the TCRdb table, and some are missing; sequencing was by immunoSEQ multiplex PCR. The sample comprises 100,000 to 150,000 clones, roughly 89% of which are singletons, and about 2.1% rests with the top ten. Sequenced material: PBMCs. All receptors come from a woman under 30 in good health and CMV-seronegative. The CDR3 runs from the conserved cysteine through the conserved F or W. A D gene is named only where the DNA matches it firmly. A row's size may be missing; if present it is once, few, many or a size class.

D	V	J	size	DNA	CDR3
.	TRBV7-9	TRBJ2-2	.	TGTGCCAGCAGCTCCCTCTTGCTCGGACAGACCGGGGAGCTGTTTTTT	CASSSLLLGQTGELFF
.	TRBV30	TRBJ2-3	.	TGTGCCTGGAGTGTAGCCCCGAGGGCCACAGATACGCAGTATTTT	CAWSVAPRATDTQYF
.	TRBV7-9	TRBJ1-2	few	TGTGCCAGCAGCCCCCTAAGCACCTTC	CASSPLSTF
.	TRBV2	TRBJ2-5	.	TGTGCCAGCAGTGGGGGACTTCTAGAGACCCAGTACTTC	CASSGGLLETQYF
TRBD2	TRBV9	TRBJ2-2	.	TGTGCCAGCAGCGTAGGTGATAGCGGGACCGGGGAGCTGTTTTTT	CASSVGDSGTGELFF
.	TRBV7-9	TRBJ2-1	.	TGTGCCAGCAGCTTAATAACTAGTAGGAACAATGAGCAGTTCTTC	CASSLITSRNNEQFF
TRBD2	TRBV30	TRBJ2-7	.	TGTGCCTGGAGAAAGGGGCTAGCGGGGGGAGAGGAGCAGTACTTC	CAWRKGLAGGEEQYF
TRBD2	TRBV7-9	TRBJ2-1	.	TGTGCCAGCAGCCCAGCCGGGACTAGCAGATACAATGAGCAGTTCTTC	CASSPAGTSRYNEQFF
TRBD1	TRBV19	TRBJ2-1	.	TGTGCCAGTGGGGACAGTAATGAGCAGTTCTTC	CASGDSNEQFF
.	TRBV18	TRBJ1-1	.	TGTGCCAGCTCCCCCGGGATTGAAGCTTTCTTT	CASSPGIEAFF
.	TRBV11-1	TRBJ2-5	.	TGTGCCAGCAGCTTAGACAGGGTGGAGACCCAGTACTTC	CASSLDRVETQYF
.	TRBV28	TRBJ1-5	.	TGTGCCAGCAGTTTGTGGGGGCCCGGGCAGCCCCAGCATTTT	CASSLWGPGQPQHF
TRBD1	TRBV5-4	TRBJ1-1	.	TGTGCCAGCAGCCAAGCGGACAGGCCCGAAGCTTTCTTT	CASSQADRPEAFF
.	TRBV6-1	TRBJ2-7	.	TGTGCCAGCAGTGAAGTAGGGGGGACAGATCCTTCGAGCTCCTACGAGCAGTACTTC	CASSEVGGTDPSSSYEQYF
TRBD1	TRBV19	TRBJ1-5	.	TGTGCCAGTGAAAGGGACAGCCTGGCACTTAGCAATCAGCCCCAGCATTTT	CASERDSLALSNQPQHF
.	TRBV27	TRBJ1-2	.	TGTGCCAGCAGGAGGACTGTGACTAACTATGGCTACACCTTC	CASRRTVTNYGYTF
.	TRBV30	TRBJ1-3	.	TGTGCCTGGAGTACAGGGACAAACACCATATATTTT	CAWSTGTNTIYF
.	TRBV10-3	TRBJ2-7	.	TGTGCCATCAGTGAGTCGGAACAGAAACCCTACGAGCAGTACTTC	CAISESEQKPYEQYF
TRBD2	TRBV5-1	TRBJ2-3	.	TGCGCCAGCAGCTGGGGGACTAGCGGGGGCACAGATACGCAGTATTTT	CASSWGTSGGTDTQYF
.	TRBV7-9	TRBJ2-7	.	TGTGCCAGCAGCTCAGCGACAGACCGCACGTGGGACGAGCAGTACTTC	CASSSATDRTWDEQYF
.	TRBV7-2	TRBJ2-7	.	TGTGCCAGCAGTCGAGACAATCTCCACGAGCAGTACTTC	CASSRDNLHEQYF
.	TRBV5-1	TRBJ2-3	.	TGCGCCAGCAGCTTGCGGTTTGAGGGCACAGATACGCAGTATTTT	CASSLRFEGTDTQYF
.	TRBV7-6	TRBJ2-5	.	TGTGCCAGCAGCCCAAGCGGGTTCCGGGAGACCCAGTACTTC	CASSPSGFRETQYF
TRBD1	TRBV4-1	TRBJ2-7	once	TGCGCCAGCAGCCAGGGAGGGACAGGGGGCCGGAACGAGCAGTACTTC	CASSQGGTGGRNEQYF
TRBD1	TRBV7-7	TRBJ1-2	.	TGTGCCAGCAGCTTAGAAGGAGACAGGGTTAATGGCTACACCTTC	CASSLEGDRVNGYTF
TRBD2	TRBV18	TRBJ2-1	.	TGTGCCAGCTCCTCCATCGGGACTAGCGGGACCAATGAGCAGTTCTTC	CASSSIGTSGTNEQFF
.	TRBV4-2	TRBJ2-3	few	TGTGCCAGCAGCCAAGGTAGCAACCCAGAGATACGCAAGTATTTT	CASSQGSNPEIRKYF
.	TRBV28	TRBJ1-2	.	TGTGCCAGCAGTTCCGGGAGCCTCTATGGCTACACCTTC	CASSSGSLYGYTF
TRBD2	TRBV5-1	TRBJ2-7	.	TGCGCCAGCAGCAGCGATTTAGCGGGGGGACTCTACGAGCAGTACTTC	CASSSDLAGGLYEQYF
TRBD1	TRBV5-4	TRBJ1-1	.	TGTGCCAGCAGCTCTGGACAGGGAGACACTGAAGCTTTCTTT	CASSSGQGDTEAFF
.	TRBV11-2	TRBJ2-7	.	TGTGCCAGCAGCCGTGTTGGGGGGTCGGTCGACGAGCAGTACTTC	CASSRVGGSVDEQYF
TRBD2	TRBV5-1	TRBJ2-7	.	TGCGCCAGCAGCGCGGGAGCTGGAAACTACGAGCAGTACTTC	CASSAGAGNYEQYF
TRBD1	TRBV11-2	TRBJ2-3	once	TGTGCCAGCAGCCGGGACAGGATTACAGATACGCAGTATTTT	CASSRDRITDTQYF
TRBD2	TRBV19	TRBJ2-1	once	TGTGCCAGTAGTCCAGATGGGACTAGCTTCTACAATGAGCAGTTCTTC	CASSPDGTSFYNEQFF
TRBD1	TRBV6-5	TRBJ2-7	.	TGTGCCAGCAGTTACTCGAAACAGGGGCTACGGAGGCAGTACTTC	CASSYSKQGLRRQYF
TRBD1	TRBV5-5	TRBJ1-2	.	TGTGCCAGCAGCCCCGACAGGGGCTATGGCTACACCTTC	CASSPDRGYGYTF
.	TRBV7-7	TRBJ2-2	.	TGTGCCAGCAGCTTATCTGACAGAAACACCGGGGAGCTGTTTTTT	CASSLSDRNTGELFF
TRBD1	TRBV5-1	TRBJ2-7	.	TGCGCCAGCAGACAGACAGGGGGCGCCTACGAGCAGTACTTC	CASRQTGGAYEQYF
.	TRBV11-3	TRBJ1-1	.	TGTGCCAGCAGCTGGGCTGCAGGGGACACTGAAGCTTTCTTT	CASSWAAGDTEAFF
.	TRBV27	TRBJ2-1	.	TGTGCCACCGTATCTCCCCAGGGGAGGGGCTACAATGAGCAGTTCTTC	CATVSPQGRGYNEQFF
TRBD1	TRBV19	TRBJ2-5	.	TGTGCCAGCCGACAGGGGGGCGACGAGACCCAGTACTTC	CASRQGGDETQYF
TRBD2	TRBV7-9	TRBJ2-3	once	TGTGCCAGCAGAGACCCCGTAGCGGGAGCCACAGATACGCAGTATTTT	CASRDPVAGATDTQYF
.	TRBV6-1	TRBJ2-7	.	TGTGCCACTAAGGATCGTGCGGGGACCTACGAGCAGTACTTC	CATKDRAGTYEQYF
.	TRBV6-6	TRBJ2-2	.	TGTGCCAGCAGTTACTCCCGGGGCACCGGGGAGCTGTTTTTT	CASSYSRGTGELFF
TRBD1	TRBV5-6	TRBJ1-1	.	TGTGCCAGCAGCCGATTTGACAGGGACGAGACTGAAGCTTTCTTT	CASSRFDRDETEAFF
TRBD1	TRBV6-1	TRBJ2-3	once	TGTGCCAGCAGTCGAGGACAGGGCGGAGCAGATACGCAGTATTTT	CASSRGQGGADTQYF
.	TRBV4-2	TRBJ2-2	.	TGTGCCAGCAGCCAAGAGCGGGCGAACACCGGGGAGCTGTTTTTT	CASSQERANTGELFF
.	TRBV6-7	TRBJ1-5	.	TGCTCTAAGGAGGGAGGAATGTTGGGGGGGGCAGATAGCAATCAGCCCCAGCATTTT	CSKEGGMLGGADSNQPQHF
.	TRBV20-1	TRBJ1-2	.	TGCAGTGCTAGGGACAGTCCTGGCTACACCTTC	CSARDSPGYTF
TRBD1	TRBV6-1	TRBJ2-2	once	TGTGCCAGCAGTGCGAGGGGACAGCAGAAGACCACCGGGGAGCTGTTTTTT	CASSARGQQKTTGELFF
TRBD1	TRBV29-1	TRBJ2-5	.	TGCAGCGTTGAAATAGAGACAGGGGCGAATGTTGGCCAGTACTTC	CSVEIETGANVGQYF
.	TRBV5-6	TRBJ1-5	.	TGTGCCAGCAGTCACCAGGGCAGCAATCAGCCCCAGCATTTT	CASSHQGSNQPQHF
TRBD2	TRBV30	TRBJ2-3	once	TGTGCCTGGAGTGTACTCGGGGGGGCGGATACGCAGTATTTT	CAWSVLGGADTQYF
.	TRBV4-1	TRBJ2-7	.	TGCGCCAGCAGCCAAGCAGAAGACTACGAGCAGTACTTC	CASSQAEDYEQYF
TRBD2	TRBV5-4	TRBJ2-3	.	TGTGCCAGCATCAAAGGGACTAGCGGCACAGATACGCAGTATTTT	CASIKGTSGTDTQYF